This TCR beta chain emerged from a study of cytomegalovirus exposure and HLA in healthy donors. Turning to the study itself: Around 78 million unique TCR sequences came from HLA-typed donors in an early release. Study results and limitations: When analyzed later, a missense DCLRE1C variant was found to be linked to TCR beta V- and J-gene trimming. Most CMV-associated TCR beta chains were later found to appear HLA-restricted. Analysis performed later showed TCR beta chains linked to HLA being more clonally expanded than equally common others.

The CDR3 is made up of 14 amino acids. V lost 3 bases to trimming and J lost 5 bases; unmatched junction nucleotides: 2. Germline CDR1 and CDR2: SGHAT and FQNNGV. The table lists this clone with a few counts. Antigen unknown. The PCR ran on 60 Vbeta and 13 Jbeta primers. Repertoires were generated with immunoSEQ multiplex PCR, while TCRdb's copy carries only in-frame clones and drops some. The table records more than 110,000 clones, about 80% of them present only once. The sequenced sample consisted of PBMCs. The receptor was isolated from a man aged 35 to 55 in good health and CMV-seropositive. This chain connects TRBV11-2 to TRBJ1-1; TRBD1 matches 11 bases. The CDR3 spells CASSFGTGGTEAFF. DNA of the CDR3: TGTGCCAGCAGCTTTGGGACAGGGGGTACTGAAGCTTTCTTT.